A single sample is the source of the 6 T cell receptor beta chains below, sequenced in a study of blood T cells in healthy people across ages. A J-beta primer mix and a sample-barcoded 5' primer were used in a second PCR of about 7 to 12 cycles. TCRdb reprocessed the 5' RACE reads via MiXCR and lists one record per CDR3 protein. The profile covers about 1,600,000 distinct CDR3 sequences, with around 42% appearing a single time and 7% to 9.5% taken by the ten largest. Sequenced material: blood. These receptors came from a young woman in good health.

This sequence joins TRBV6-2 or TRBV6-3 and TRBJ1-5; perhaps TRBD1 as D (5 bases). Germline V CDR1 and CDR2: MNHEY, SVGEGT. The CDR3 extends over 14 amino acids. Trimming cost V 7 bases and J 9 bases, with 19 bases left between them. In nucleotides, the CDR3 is TGTGCCAGCAACAAGGGGCTGACTAGTGGGCCCCAGCATTTT. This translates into CASNKGLTSGPQHF.

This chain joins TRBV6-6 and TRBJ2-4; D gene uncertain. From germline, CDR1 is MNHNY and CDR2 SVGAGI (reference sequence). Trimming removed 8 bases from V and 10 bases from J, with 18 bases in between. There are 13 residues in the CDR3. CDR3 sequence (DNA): TGTGCCAGCGCCACGGGCCCGTTGGGGATTCAGTACTTC. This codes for CASATGPLGIQYF.

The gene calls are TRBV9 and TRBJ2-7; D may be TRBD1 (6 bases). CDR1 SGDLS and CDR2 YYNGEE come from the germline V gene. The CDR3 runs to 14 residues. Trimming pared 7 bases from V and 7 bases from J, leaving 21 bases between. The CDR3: CASAQQGQGDEQYF. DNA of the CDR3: TGTGCCAGCGCACAACAGGGCCAGGGTGATGAGCAGTACTTC. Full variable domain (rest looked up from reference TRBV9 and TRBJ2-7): DSGVTQTPKHLITATGQRVTLRCSPRSGDLSVYWYQQSLDQGLQFLIQYYNGEERAKGNILERFSAQQFPDLHSELNLSSLELGDSALYFCASAQQGQGDEQYFGPGTRLTVT.

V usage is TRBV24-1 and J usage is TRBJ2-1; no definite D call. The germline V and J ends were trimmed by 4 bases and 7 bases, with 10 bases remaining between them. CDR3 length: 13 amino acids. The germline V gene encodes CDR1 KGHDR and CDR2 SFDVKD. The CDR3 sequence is CATSDGLGNEQFF. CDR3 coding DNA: TGTGCCACCAGTGACGGGCTGGGGAATGAGCAGTTCTTC.

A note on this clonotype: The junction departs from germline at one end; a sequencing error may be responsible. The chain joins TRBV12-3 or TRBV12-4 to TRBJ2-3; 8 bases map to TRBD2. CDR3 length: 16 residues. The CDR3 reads CASSFSVAGLTDTQYF. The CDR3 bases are TGTGCCAGCAGTTTTAGTGTAGCGGGGTTAACAGATACGCAATATTTT.

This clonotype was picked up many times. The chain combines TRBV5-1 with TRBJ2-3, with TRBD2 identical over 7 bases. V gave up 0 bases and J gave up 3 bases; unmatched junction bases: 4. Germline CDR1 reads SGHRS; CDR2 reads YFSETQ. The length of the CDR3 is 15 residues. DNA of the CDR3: TGCGCCAGCAGCTTGGAAGGCGGGGGAACAGATACGCAGTATTTT. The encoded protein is CASSLEGGGTDTQYF.